Shown below are 9 T cell receptor beta chains from a single sample sequenced in a study of T cell responses to AZD1222 COVID-19 vaccine. Assay: immunoSEQ multiplex PCR; the TCRdb copy retains only in-frame clones and omits some. The sample lists approximately 100,000 clones; around 87% were seen once. The source material was peripheral blood, sampled 28 days after the second AZD1222 dose. All receptors derive from an adult who received the AZD1222 COVID-19 vaccine.

The table lists this clone with a few counts. The genes are TRBV18 and TRBJ2-7; 10 bases match TRBD1. V gave up 4 bases and J gave up 2 bases; unmatched junction bases: 2. Germline V gene sequence: CDR1 KGHSH, CDR2 LQKENI. This CDR3 region has 14 residues. The CDR3 loop is CASSLGQGPYEQYF. The CDR3 nucleotides are TGTGCCAGCTCACTGGGACAGGGGCCCTACGAGCAGTACTTC.

This clone was counted only a few times. The chain carries TRBV11-2 and TRBJ2-7; D tentatively reads TRBD1 or TRBD2 (5 bases each). V was shortened by 0 bases and J by 2 bases, with 8 bases between the two germline ends. CDR1 SGHAT and CDR2 FQNNGV come from the germline V gene. The CDR3 covers 14 residues. This CDR3 reads CASSLDLGAYEQYF. CDR3 in DNA: TGTGCCAGCAGCTTAGATCTGGGGGCCTACGAGCAGTACTTC.

The J gene is TRBJ1-1, the V gene TRBV30, with D possibly being TRBD1 (5 bases). In germline, CDR1 is GTSNPN, CDR2 SVGIG (reference sequence). CDR3 size: 14 residues. Between the trimmed V and J ends, which lost 0 bases and 1 base, there was a span of 9 bases. The DNA for the CDR3 is TGTGCCTGGAGTGTACTCGGGGGGAACACTGAAGCTTTCTTT. Its protein is CAWSVLGGNTEAFF.

This clone was picked up a small number of times. The chain couples TRBV6-6 to TRBJ1-5; a weak D match, TRBD1 (6 bases). Trimming stripped 5 bases from V and 7 bases from J, with 18 bases between. The germline V gene encodes CDR1 MNHNY and CDR2 SVGAGI (reference sequence). The CDR3 contains 15 residues. The CDR3 sequence: CASSPPQGKGQPQHF. The CDR3, as DNA: TGTGCCAGCAGTCCTCCACAGGGAAAGGGACAGCCCCAGCATTTT.

The J gene is TRBJ2-3, the V gene TRBV28; D is undetermined. V was trimmed by 4 bases and J by 2 bases, leaving 13 bases between them. The CDR3 covers 15 residues. Germline values: CDR1 MDHEN, CDR2 SYDVKM. The CDR3: CASSSPALDTDTQYF. CDR3 DNA: TGTGCCAGCAGTTCCCCGGCCCTTGACACAGATACGCAGTATTTT.

CDR3 nucleotide sequence: TGTGCCAGCAGCGCGAGCGGGGGTACTTACAATGAGCAGTTCTTC. This sequence encodes CASSASGGTYNEQFF. The J gene is TRBJ2-1, the V gene TRBV5-4; TRBD2 matches 8 bases. Germline loops: CDR1 SGHNT, CDR2 YYREEE (reference sequence). The CDR3 is 15 amino acids. Losses at the gene ends were 4 bases for V and 4 bases for J; bases not matched to a gene: 7.

This chain connects TRBV28 to TRBJ2-1; D gene ambiguous. CDR1 is MDHEN and CDR2 is SYDVKM in the germline V gene. There are 10 residues in the CDR3. The ends were cut back, 1 base at V and 8 bases at J, with 0 bases in the middle. CDR3 in amino acids: CASSLYEQFF. The DNA for the CDR3 is TGTGCCAGCAGTTTATATGAGCAGTTCTTC. Supplemented by reference TRBV28 and TRBJ2-1, the full variable domain reads DVKVTQSSRYLVKRTGEKVFLECVQDMDHENMFWYRQDPGLGLRLIYFSYDVKMKEKGDIPEGYSVSREKKERFSLILESASTNQTSMYLCASSLYEQFFGPGTRLTVL.

The gene calls are TRBV29-1 and TRBJ2-3; 9 bases align to TRBD2. Unmatched junction bases numbered 9, after V lost 3 bases and J lost 5 bases. The V gene's germline CDR1 is SQVTM and CDR2 ANQGSEA. The CDR3 has 15 amino acids. DNA of the CDR3: TGCAGCGTTGATGCTAGCGGGACCTGGGGAGATACGCAGTATTTT. Translating gives CSVDASGTWGDTQYF.

This clone was seen a few times. The CDR3 sequence: CASSYSPTSGVSYEQYF. The DNA for the CDR3 is TGTGCCAGCAGTTACTCTCCAACTAGCGGTGTTTCCTACGAGCAGTACTTC. V gene TRBV6-2 or TRBV6-3 combines with J gene TRBJ2-7, with 8 bases aligning to TRBD2. From germline, CDR1 is MNHEY and CDR2 SVGEGT. Unmatched junction bases numbered 8, after V lost 0 bases and J lost 1 base. CDR3 size: 17 residues.